These T cell receptor beta chains were read from a single sample in a study of blood T cell repertoires in COVID-19. This table comes from immunoSEQ multiplex PCR, and its TCRdb copy is limited to in-frame clones, with some not included. The top ten hold approximately 0.5% of the sample, which has just over 150,000 clones, approximately 80% seen once. The sequenced material came from peripheral blood. Receptors originate from a man aged 60 to 69 with acute or convalescent COVID-19. Each CDR3 is given without its conserved first and last residue.

j_call v_call cdr3_aa
TRBJ1-1 TRBV7-2 ASSSGTGGGTEAF
TRBJ2-7 TRBV19 ASSRASGAYEQY
TRBJ2-2 TRBV19 ASTGFSGELF
TRBJ1-1 TRBV14 ASSRGQGARTEAF
TRBJ2-1 TRBV7-2 ASSPQGGSYNEQF
TRBJ2-4 TRBV5-6 ASSFLEQGVSKNIQY
TRBJ2-7 TRBV20-1 VPAQGREQY
TRBJ2-4 TRBV28 ASSEPGQIAKNIQY
TRBJ2-5 TRBV7-2 ASSLVRVAGGPGETQY
TRBJ1-2 TRBV5-1 ASSLGQSYGYT
TRBJ2-7 TRBV11-2 ASSLGQGAYEQY